Listed below are T cell receptor beta chains from one sample, sequenced in a study of cytomegalovirus exposure and HLA in healthy donors. Sequencing was performed with immunoSEQ multiplex PCR; in TCRdb, only in-frame clones are kept and a portion is missing. In the table there are 100,000 or so clones, roughly 78% of which are singletons. Sequenced input: PBMCs. The receptors derive from a woman aged 40 to 50 in good health and CMV-seropositive. CDR3s include the opening cysteine and the closing phenylalanine or tryptophan. A D gene is named only where the DNA matches it firmly.

D gene: -; V gene: TRBV7-2; J gene: TRBJ2-7; CDR3 protein: CASSAGESTIFEQYF
D gene: -; V gene: TRBV7-9; J gene: TRBJ2-7; CDR3 protein: CASSSRGSYEQYF
D gene: -; V gene: TRBV2; J gene: TRBJ1-2; CDR3 protein: CASSLQGWEYGYTF
D gene: -; V gene: TRBV4-1; J gene: TRBJ2-1; CDR3 protein: CASSQDLTVYNEQFF
D gene: -; V gene: TRBV28; J gene: TRBJ1-3; CDR3 protein: CASSSYRDNPGNTIYF
D gene: -; V gene: TRBV7-2; J gene: TRBJ2-2; CDR3 protein: CASSPQPVRGELFF
D gene: -; V gene: TRBV5-5; J gene: TRBJ2-7; CDR3 protein: CASSLRSSYEQYF
D gene: TRBD1; V gene: TRBV18; J gene: TRBJ2-7; CDR3 protein: CASSRGQGGKGYEQYF
D gene: TRBD2; V gene: TRBV7-3; J gene: TRBJ2-3; CDR3 protein: CASRSLAGRTDTQYF
D gene: TRBD1; V gene: TRBV28; J gene: TRBJ1-3; CDR3 protein: CASSSTGAGGNTIYF
D gene: -; V gene: TRBV28; J gene: TRBJ2-7; CDR3 protein: CASSSPSEQYF
D gene: TRBD1; V gene: TRBV29-1; J gene: TRBJ2-7; CDR3 protein: CSAKGGETSYEQYF
D gene: -; V gene: TRBV5-8; J gene: TRBJ2-5; CDR3 protein: CASSFRQGWETQYF
D gene: -; V gene: TRBV5-1; J gene: TRBJ1-2; CDR3 protein: CASSLDGNYGYTF
D gene: -; V gene: TRBV28; J gene: TRBJ1-1; CDR3 protein: CASRGEDTEAFF
D gene: -; V gene: TRBV9; J gene: TRBJ2-7; CDR3 protein: CASSVGPSSMPYEQYF
D gene: -; V gene: TRBV6-6; J gene: TRBJ1-1; CDR3 protein: CASSYQGRGPGPEAFF
D gene: TRBD1; V gene: TRBV28; J gene: TRBJ2-1; CDR3 protein: CASRPGQGLNEQFF
D gene: -; V gene: TRBV6-1; J gene: TRBJ2-7; CDR3 protein: CASRVTGPYEQYF
D gene: -; V gene: TRBV7-9; J gene: TRBJ1-4; CDR3 protein: CASSLSGREKLFF
D gene: -; V gene: TRBV4-3; J gene: TRBJ2-1; CDR3 protein: CASSQVDSRYNEQFF
D gene: -; V gene: TRBV5-8; J gene: TRBJ2-7; CDR3 protein: CASSWRTSYEQYF
D gene: TRBD2; V gene: TRBV11-1; J gene: TRBJ2-3; CDR3 protein: CASSSGTSGLTDTQYF
D gene: TRBD1; V gene: TRBV19; J gene: TRBJ2-2; CDR3 protein: CASRGTGGNTGELFF
D gene: TRBD2; V gene: TRBV5-1; J gene: TRBJ2-1; CDR3 protein: CASSPGLAGGNHEQFF
D gene: -; V gene: TRBV29-1; J gene: TRBJ1-5; CDR3 protein: CSVASGDNQPQHF
D gene: -; V gene: TRBV7-9; J gene: TRBJ1-2; CDR3 protein: CSSSLNTVVYTF
D gene: TRBD2; V gene: TRBV6-5; J gene: TRBJ2-7; CDR3 protein: CASAPERGSIYEQYF
D gene: TRBD2; V gene: TRBV6-1; J gene: TRBJ2-1; CDR3 protein: CASSQGLAGGGVGGQFF
D gene: -; V gene: TRBV2; J gene: TRBJ2-7; CDR3 protein: CASSVERASSYEQYF
D gene: -; V gene: TRBV5-4; J gene: TRBJ1-1; CDR3 protein: CASSLQVGAPTEAFF
D gene: TRBD1; V gene: TRBV6-5; J gene: TRBJ1-2; CDR3 protein: CASRPGQNNYGYTF
D gene: -; V gene: TRBV28; J gene: TRBJ1-2; CDR3 protein: CASSSLGDGYTF
D gene: -; V gene: TRBV7-2; J gene: TRBJ2-5; CDR3 protein: CASSFSRVKTQYF
D gene: -; V gene: TRBV13; J gene: TRBJ2-1; CDR3 protein: CASSTLGGGGYNEQFF
D gene: TRBD1; V gene: TRBV5-4; J gene: TRBJ2-3; CDR3 protein: CASSLRTGTSTDTQYF
D gene: -; V gene: TRBV5-1; J gene: TRBJ2-7; CDR3 protein: CASSPEVGVEQYF
D gene: -; V gene: TRBV5-6; J gene: TRBJ2-6; CDR3 protein: CASSMPQGSSGANVLTF
D gene: TRBD2; V gene: TRBV7-2; J gene: TRBJ2-1; CDR3 protein: CASSLGSAGVKQFF
D gene: -; V gene: TRBV19; J gene: TRBJ1-5; CDR3 protein: CASLRDPYSNQPQHF
D gene: TRBD1; V gene: TRBV5-4; J gene: TRBJ1-1; CDR3 protein: CASSLGQGLPLNTEAFF
D gene: -; V gene: TRBV6-5; J gene: TRBJ2-2; CDR3 protein: CASTHLTAGTGELFF
D gene: TRBD2; V gene: TRBV27; J gene: TRBJ2-1; CDR3 protein: CASSLRLAGGDHNEQFF
D gene: TRBD1; V gene: TRBV6-5; J gene: TRBJ2-5; CDR3 protein: CASSYDRGQETQYF
D gene: -; V gene: TRBV27; J gene: TRBJ2-3; CDR3 protein: CASSLEGSPDTQYF
D gene: TRBD1; V gene: TRBV7-2; J gene: TRBJ2-7; CDR3 protein: CASSQDRDSYYEQYF
D gene: -; V gene: TRBV6-1; J gene: TRBJ2-3; CDR3 protein: CASSERGSTDTQYF
D gene: -; V gene: TRBV6-5; J gene: TRBJ2-7; CDR3 protein: CASSYSGTYEQYF
D gene: -; V gene: TRBV5-4; J gene: TRBJ2-1; CDR3 protein: CASSPQGTNEQFF
D gene: -; V gene: TRBV1; J gene: TRBJ2-3; CDR3 protein: CTSSRTSGSTDTQYF
D gene: -; V gene: TRBV7-2; J gene: TRBJ2-7; CDR3 protein: CASSSPPGSPVF
D gene: -; V gene: TRBV6-5; J gene: TRBJ1-1; CDR3 protein: CASSYSGASNTEAFF